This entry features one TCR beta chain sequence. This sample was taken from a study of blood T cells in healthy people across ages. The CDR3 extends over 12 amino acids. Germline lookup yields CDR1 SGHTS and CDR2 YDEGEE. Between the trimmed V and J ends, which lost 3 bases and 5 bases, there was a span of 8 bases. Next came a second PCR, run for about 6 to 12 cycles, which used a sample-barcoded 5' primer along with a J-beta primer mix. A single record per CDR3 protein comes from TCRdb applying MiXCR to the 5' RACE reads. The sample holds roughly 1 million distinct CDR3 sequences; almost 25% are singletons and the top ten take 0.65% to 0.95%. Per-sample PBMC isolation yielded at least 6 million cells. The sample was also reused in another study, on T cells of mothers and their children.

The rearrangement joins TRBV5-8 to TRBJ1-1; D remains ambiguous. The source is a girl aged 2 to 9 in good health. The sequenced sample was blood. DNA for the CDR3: TGTGCCAGCAGCTCACAGTGGACTGAAGCTTTCTTT. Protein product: CASSSQWTEAFF.